What follows is one T cell receptor (beta chain) and its context. The CDR3 spans 13 residues. The germline CDR1 and CDR2 sequences are KGHSH and LQKENI. The V and J ends lost 4 bases and 2 bases respectively, with 8 bases between them. This entry comes from a study of blood T cell repertoires in COVID-19. For the study at large: Sites across the United States, Italy and Spain contributed samples from acute and convalescent COVID-19.

Original processing notes: The assay estimated nucleated cells by amplifying reference gene primers. Profiled with immunoSEQ multiplex PCR; TCRdb holds only in-frame clones, not every one. V and J calls and clone size are those listed in that table; D and trimming were worked out from the DNA. The sample has around 250,000 clones; roughly 85% are singletons. The sequenced material came from peripheral blood. The origin of this receptor is a man between 45 and 60 years old with active or convalescent COVID-19. The chain couples TRBV18 to TRBJ1-2; D might be TRBD1 (5 bases). CDR3 residues: CASSLQENYGYTF. The CDR3 coding sequence is TGTGCCAGCTCACTACAGGAGAACTATGGCTACACCTTC.